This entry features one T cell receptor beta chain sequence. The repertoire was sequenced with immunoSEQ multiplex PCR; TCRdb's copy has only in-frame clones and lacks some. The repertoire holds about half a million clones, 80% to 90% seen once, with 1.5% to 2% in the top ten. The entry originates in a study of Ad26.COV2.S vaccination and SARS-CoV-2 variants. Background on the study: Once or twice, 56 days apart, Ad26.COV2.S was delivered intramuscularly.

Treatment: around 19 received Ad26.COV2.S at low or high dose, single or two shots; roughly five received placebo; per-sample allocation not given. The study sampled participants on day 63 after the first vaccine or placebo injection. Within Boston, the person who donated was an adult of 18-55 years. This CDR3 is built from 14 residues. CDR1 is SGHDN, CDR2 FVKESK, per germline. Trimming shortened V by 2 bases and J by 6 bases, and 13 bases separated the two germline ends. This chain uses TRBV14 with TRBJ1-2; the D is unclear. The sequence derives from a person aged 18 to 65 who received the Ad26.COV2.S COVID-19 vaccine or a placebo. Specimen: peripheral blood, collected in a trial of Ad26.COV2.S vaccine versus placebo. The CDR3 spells CASSQHLKGHGYTF. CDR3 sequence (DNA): TGTGCCAGCAGCCAACACCTCAAAGGGCATGGCTACACCTTC.